The 3 T cell receptor beta chains below were found in one sample sequenced in a study of early T cells in non-severe SARS-CoV-2 infection. In TCRdb, the 5' RACE reads were re-called with MiXCR into one record per CDR3 protein. The sample yields approximately 70,000 distinct CDR3 sequences, 10% seen once. This material consisted of whole blood, taken at baseline. These receptors originate from an adult who was a healthcare worker with PCR-confirmed SARS-CoV-2 infection or an uninfected control (not recorded which).

As concerns this clonotype: This may be a read error: a much more frequent sequence differs by one nucleotide. The V and J genes are TRBV18 and TRBJ1-1; tentative D call: TRBD1 (5 bases). Germline loops: CDR1 KGHSH, CDR2 LQKENI. The CDR3 consists of 16 residues. The CDR3 nucleotides are TGTGTCAGCTCCCGAAGGCCACAGGAGGTAATCACTGAAGCTTTCTTT. This encodes CVSSRRPQEVITEAFF.

This clonotype was counted at least ten times. The rearrangement links TRBV18 to TRBJ1-6; 7 nucleotides line up with TRBD1. CDR3 size: 13 residues. With 5 bases clipped from V and 8 bases from J, the junction kept 3 bases outside the gene matches. Germline V lookup: CDR1 KGHSH, CDR2 LQKENI. CDR3 in DNA: TGTGCCAGCTCATCAACAGGGGATTCACCCCTCCACTTT. Translated: CASSSTGDSPLHF.

Comments on this clonotype: The germline gene is not matched at one end of the junction; a read error may be the cause. The V call is TRBV20-1, the J call TRBJ2-2; TRBD2 matches 9 bases. The CDR3 length is 16 residues. CDR1 is DFQATT and CDR2 is SNEGSKA in the germline V gene (reference sequence). The CDR3 sequence is CSARPPLAGSTGKLFF. The CDR3 DNA follows: TGCAGTGCTAGACCCCCCCTAGCGGGGAGCACCGGGAAGCTGTTTTTT.